This T cell receptor beta chain is drawn from a study of cytomegalovirus exposure and HLA in healthy donors. Regarding the study as a whole: CMV serostatus stood as the only immune exposure information on hand.

Amplification used 60 Vbeta primers and 13 Jbeta primers. TCRdb keeps only in-frame clones here, not all; method: immunoSEQ multiplex PCR. Of some 130,000 clones in the sample, approximately 64% were seen once. Germline V gene lookup returns CDR1 SNHLY and CDR2 FYNNEI. The CDR3 covers 12 residues. V lost 3 bases to trimming and J lost 8 bases; unmatched junction nucleotides: 1. With respect to this clone: Its matching antigen is unknown.

The chain has TRBV2 and TRBJ1-2; 9 positions match TRBD1. The sample was PBMCs. The clonotype originates from a woman in her forties in good health and CMV-seronegative. CDR3 amino acids: CASSEDRGGYTF. The CDR3, as DNA: TGTGCCAGCAGTGAGGACAGGGGCGGCTACACCTTC.